The rows below give T cell receptor beta chains drawn from one sample of a study of OX40 agonist ivuxolimab in advanced cancers. The data were produced by immunoSEQ multiplex PCR, yet TCRdb's version contains in-frame clones alone and is incomplete. The table lists about 15,000 clones, approximately 80% of them singletons. Specimen: CD4+ or CD8+ T cells sorted from blood, collected in a trial of the OX40 agonist ivuxolimab. These receptors were taken from an adult with an advanced solid tumor such as melanoma, head and neck, liver or kidney cancer. Each CDR3 is given with its conserved first and last residue. A D gene is named only where the DNA matches it firmly. The size of a clone is reported for some rows only, either as once, few or many, or as a class for expanded clones.

D	J	V	size	DNA	CDR3
-	TRBJ2-1	TRBV7-7	medium-sized	TGTGCTAGCAGCTTAGGATCGGGGAATGAGCAGTTCTTC	CASSLGSGNEQFF
-	TRBJ2-1	TRBV4-1	-	TGCGCCAGCAGCCAAGATTGGTCAGGGAGCTCCTACAATGAGCAGTTCTTC	CASSQDWSGSSYNEQFF
-	TRBJ2-7	TRBV6-5	few	TGTGCCAGCAGTTTAATGGTCCAGGGGCGTACCTACGAGCAGTACTTC	CASSLMVQGRTYEQYF
-	TRBJ2-2	TRBV29-1	-	TGCAGCGTTCTCGGGTGGAACACCGGGGAGCTGTTTTTT	CSVLGWNTGELFF
TRBD1	TRBJ2-6	TRBV4-3	few	TGCGCCAGCAGCCAAAAGAAGGGACAGGGGGTTTATGGGGCCAACGTCCTGACTTTC	CASSQKKGQGVYGANVLTF
-	TRBJ2-7	TRBV5-6	once	TGTGCCAGCAGTTTGCCCCCTTTACAGGAGCAGTACTTC	CASSLPPLQEQYF
-	TRBJ2-7	TRBV29-1	many	TGCAGCGTTGACGCCGCGAACTCCTACGAGCAGTACTTC	CSVDAANSYEQYF
-	TRBJ1-1	TRBV9	-	TGTGCCAGCAGCGTAAAGGGGCTAAGCACTGAAGCTTTCTTT	CASSVKGLSTEAFF
TRBD1	TRBJ1-2	TRBV7-8	-	TGTGCCAGCAGCCCGGGACAGGGGGCTAACTATGGCTACACCTTC	CASSPGQGANYGYTF
TRBD2	TRBJ2-5	TRBV5-5	-	TGTGCCAGCAGCTTCAAACTAGCGGGGGTGAAAGAGACCCAGTACTTC	CASSFKLAGVKETQYF
-	TRBJ1-2	TRBV27	-	TGTGCCAGCAGTTTGGGTGGTGCGTCCTCCTATGGCTACACCTTC	CASSLGGASSYGYTF
TRBD1	TRBJ1-2	TRBV5-6	-	TGTGCCAGCAGCTTCGGGACAGGGGGCCACGACGTCTATGGCTACACCTTC	CASSFGTGGHDVYGYTF
-	TRBJ1-5	TRBV7-8	once	TGTGCCAGCAGCTTATACGGTTATAGCAATCAGCCCCAGCATTTT	CASSLYGYSNQPQHF
-	TRBJ2-1	TRBV19	-	TGTGCCAGTACCCTAACCGAGAGCTCCTACAATGAGCAGTTCTTC	CASTLTESSYNEQFF
TRBD1	TRBJ2-3	TRBV28	-	TGTGCCAGCACCTCAGGGGGCGATACGCAGTATTTT	CASTSGGDTQYF
-	TRBJ2-1	TRBV4-3	-	TGCGCCAGCAGCCAAGAGGCCCGAACCTCCTACAATGAGCAGTTCTTC	CASSQEARTSYNEQFF
TRBD1	TRBJ2-1	TRBV19	-	TGTGCCAGTAGTATCGGACAGGGAGGTGGTGAGCAGTTCTTC	CASSIGQGGGEQFF
-	TRBJ1-2	TRBV2	-	TGTCCGACCGCTACAGCTAACTATGGCTACACCTTC	CPTATANYGYTF
-	TRBJ2-2	TRBV19	-	TGTGCCAGCGCATTCTTGAACACCGGGGAGCTGTTTTTT	CASAFLNTGELFF
-	TRBJ2-2	TRBV7-3	-	TGTGCCAGCAGCTTAGGATCGGGGGTCCACGGGGAGCTGTTTTTT	CASSLGSGVHGELFF
TRBD2	TRBJ2-2	TRBV28	-	TGTGCCAGCAGGCTTGAAGGTAGCGGGTACACCGGGGAGCTGTTTTTT	CASRLEGSGYTGELFF
-	TRBJ1-5	TRBV6-6	-	TGTGCCAGCAGTAACTTTGGCCAGCCCCAGCATTTT	CASSNFGQPQHF
-	TRBJ1-1	TRBV28	-	TGTGCCAGCACTTTCGACAGCCCCACCATAGAAGCTTTCTTT	CASTFDSPTIEAFF
-	TRBJ2-7	TRBV27	-	TGTGCCAGCAGTTTCACCTCGGGCGGAGGATACGAGCAGTACTTC	CASSFTSGGGYEQYF
-	TRBJ1-4	TRBV4-3	-	TGCGCCAGCAGCCAAGATAACAGGGTGGTTGCGGAACTGTTTTTT	CASSQDNRVVAELFF
-	TRBJ2-7	TRBV27	-	TGTGCCAGCAGTTTATCTGAGGGGGAATTTTCCTACGAGCAGTACTTC	CASSLSEGEFSYEQYF
-	TRBJ1-4	TRBV5-4	-	TGTGCCAGCAGCTTGGCAGGGAGCGGGAATGAAAAACTGTTTTTT	CASSLAGSGNEKLFF
-	TRBJ1-6	TRBV9	once	TGTGCCAGCAGCCTAAGTCAGGGGCAAATCTATTCACCCCTCCACTTT	CASSLSQGQIYSPLHF
-	TRBJ2-5	TRBV11-2	-	TGTGCCAGCAGCTTCGGGACGGATCAAGAGACCCAGTACTTC	CASSFGTDQETQYF
TRBD1	TRBJ1-1	TRBV10-1	-	TGCGCCAGCATTTACTTCCGGGACAGGGTACCGAACACTGAAGCTTTCTTT	CASIYFRDRVPNTEAFF
-	TRBJ2-7	TRBV4-3	-	TGCGCCAGCAGCCAAGACCTACCGGAGGGGCTTCTCTCCTACGAGCAGTACTTC	CASSQDLPEGLLSYEQYF
-	TRBJ2-7	TRBV5-1	-	TGCGCCAGCAGCTTGAGCACGGAGATGAACGAGCAGTACTTC	CASSLSTEMNEQYF
-	TRBJ2-7	TRBV9	-	TGTGCCAGCAGCGTGGCCGGCGACGAGCAGTACTTC	CASSVAGDEQYF
-	TRBJ2-6	TRBV25-1	-	TGTGCCAGCAGTGCGCTGCCAACTGGACAAAGTCGGGCCAACGTCCTGACTTTC	CASSALPTGQSRANVLTF
-	TRBJ1-1	TRBV6-5	-	TGTGCCAGCAGTTACTCGGTGGGAGGGGTTGAAGCTTTCTTT	CASSYSVGGVEAFF
TRBD1	TRBJ1-5	TRBV27	-	TGTGCCAGCAGTCCCCTACCGGGACAGGCGAATCAGCCCCAGCATTTT	CASSPLPGQANQPQHF
-	TRBJ2-7	TRBV5-5	-	TGTGCCAGCAGCCCGACAGTCTCCTACGAGCAGTACTTC	CASSPTVSYEQYF
-	TRBJ2-1	TRBV7-6	-	TGTGCCAGCAGGTCGATTCTAGGGGACGGAGGTAATGAGCAGTTCTTC	CASRSILGDGGNEQFF
TRBD2	TRBJ2-2	TRBV14	-	TGTGCCAGCAGCCAGAGACTAGCAAGTGCCGGGGAGCTGTTTTTT	CASSQRLASAGELFF
-	TRBJ1-1	TRBV6-1	-	TGTGCCAGCCTTCCGGGACGGCCCGAAGCTTTCTTT	CASLPGRPEAFF
-	TRBJ2-3	TRBV4-3	-	TGCGCCAGCAGCCAAGATCGGGGACCGCCTCGCACAGATACGCAGTATTTT	CASSQDRGPPRTDTQYF
-	TRBJ2-7	TRBV6-5	once	TGTGCCAGCAGTTTGGGTTACGAGCAGTACTTC	CASSLGYEQYF
TRBD1	TRBJ2-2	TRBV4-3	few	TGCGCCAGCAGCCTCGGGACAGAGGGCACCGGGGAGCTGTTTTTT	CASSLGTEGTGELFF
-	TRBJ2-7	TRBV7-9	-	TGTGCCAGCAGCTTGGGGGTCTACGAGCAGTACTTC	CASSLGVYEQYF
-	TRBJ2-7	TRBV6-5	-	TGTGCCAGCAGCAAGGAGGCGTCTTACGAGCAGTACTTC	CASSKEASYEQYF
-	TRBJ1-2	TRBV2	few	TGTGCCAGCAGTGAACCGGGGGACGGCTACACCTTC	CASSEPGDGYTF
TRBD1	TRBJ2-7	TRBV7-9	-	TGCGCCAGCAGCCAAGCAGGGGGCGGAACCGGCGAGCAGTACTTC	CASSQAGGGTGEQYF
TRBD1	TRBJ1-2	TRBV2	-	TGTGCCAGCAGCCTCAGGGGAAGGGACAGCTATGGCTACACCTTC	CASSLRGRDSYGYTF
-	TRBJ1-2	TRBV9	-	TGTGCCAGCAGCGTAGGGACGGAAGAGTTTGGCTACACCTTC	CASSVGTEEFGYTF
-	TRBJ2-2	TRBV7-8	few	TGTGCCAGCAGCTTAGTGGGGGGGGCACGACCCGGGGAGCTGTTTTTT	CASSLVGGARPGELFF
-	TRBJ1-5	TRBV6-6	-	TGTGCCAGCAGTTACTCGGAGGAGATCAATCAGCCCCAGCATTTT	CASSYSEEINQPQHF
-	TRBJ1-2	TRBV29-1	-	TGCAGCGTTGAATTTGATGATGGCTACACCTTC	CSVEFDDGYTF
-	TRBJ1-2	TRBV9	-	TGTGCCAGCAGCGTAGGAGGGCAGGGGAACGGAGAATATGGCTACACCTTC	CASSVGGQGNGEYGYTF
-	TRBJ1-1	TRBV6-1	once	TGTGCCAGCAGTGTGGTGTTTAGAGAAGCTTTCTTT	CASSVVFREAFF
-	TRBJ2-2	TRBV11-1	-	TGTGCCATCCGGGACGGGAACACCGGGGAGCTGTTTTTT	CAIRDGNTGELFF
TRBD2	TRBJ2-1	TRBV19	-	TGTGCCACCGGGACTAGCGGGGGTGCTGAGCAGTTCTTC	CATGTSGGAEQFF
-	TRBJ1-3	TRBV4-3	-	TGCGCCAGCAGCCCCTCTCAGGGAAACACCATATATTTT	CASSPSQGNTIYF
-	TRBJ1-6	TRBV11-3	-	TGTGCCAGCAGCCCTCGCTTAGGGAGTTCACCCCTCCACTTT	CASSPRLGSSPLHF
-	TRBJ2-7	TRBV5-1	-	TGCGCCAGCAGTAGTGGGCACGAGCAGTACTTC	CASSSGHEQYF
-	TRBJ1-2	TRBV6-6	-	TGTGCCAGCAGTTACTCAGCCGAAACGACCGCACATGGCTACACCTTC	CASSYSAETTAHGYTF